This T cell receptor (beta chain) appears in the sequencing data of a study of cytomegalovirus exposure and HLA in healthy donors. As for the study in general: Later, an analysis reported that the 120 or so validation repertoires had used the same platform as the 500 to 800 first-cohort repertoires. Study-wide results and caveats: The study put 150 to 200 TCR beta chains on its list as cytomegalovirus-associated.

Trimming shortened V by 2 bases and J by 7 bases, and 5 bases separated the two germline ends. CDR3 size: 12 residues. Looked up from germline, CDR1 is MDHEN and CDR2 is SYDVKM. Only in-frame clones appear in the TCRdb table, and some are missing; sequencing was by immunoSEQ multiplex PCR. This repertoire shows about 49,000 clones, approximately 95% found once; its top ten account for 7.8%. About this clone itself: The target antigen is unknown.

The rearrangement uses TRBV28 and TRBJ1-4; D unclear. This TCR was sampled from a woman between 18 and 30 years old in good health and CMV-seropositive. The material sequenced was PBMCs. CDR3 coding DNA: TGTGCCAGCAGTTTAAGGAGTGAAAAACTGTTTTTT. It yields the protein CASSLRSEKLFF.